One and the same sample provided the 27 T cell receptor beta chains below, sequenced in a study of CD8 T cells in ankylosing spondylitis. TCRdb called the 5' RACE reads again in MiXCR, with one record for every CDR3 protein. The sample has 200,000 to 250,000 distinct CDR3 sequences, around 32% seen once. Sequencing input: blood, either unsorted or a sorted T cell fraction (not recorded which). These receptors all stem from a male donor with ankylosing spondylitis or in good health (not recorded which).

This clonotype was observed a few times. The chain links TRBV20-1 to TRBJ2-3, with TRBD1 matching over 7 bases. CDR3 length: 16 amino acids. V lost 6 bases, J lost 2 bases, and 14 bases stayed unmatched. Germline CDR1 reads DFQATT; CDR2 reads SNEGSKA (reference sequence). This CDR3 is CSAPPPGDSPTDTQYF. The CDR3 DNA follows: TGCAGTGCGCCCCCACCCGGGGACAGCCCCACAGATACGCAGTATTTT.

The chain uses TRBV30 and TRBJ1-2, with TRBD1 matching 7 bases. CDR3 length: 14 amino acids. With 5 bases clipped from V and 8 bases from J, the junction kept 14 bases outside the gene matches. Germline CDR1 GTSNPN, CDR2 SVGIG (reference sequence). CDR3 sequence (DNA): TGTGCCTGGGCTTCACTTCAGGGGGTATACGGCTACACCTTC. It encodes CAWASLQGVYGYTF.

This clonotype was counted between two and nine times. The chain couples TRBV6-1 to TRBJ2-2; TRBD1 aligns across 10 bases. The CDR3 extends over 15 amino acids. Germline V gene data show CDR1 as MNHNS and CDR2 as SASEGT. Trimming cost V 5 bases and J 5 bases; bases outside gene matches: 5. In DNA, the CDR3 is TGTGCCAGCAGTACCGGGACAGGGGCGACCGGGGAGCTGTTTTTT. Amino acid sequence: CASSTGTGATGELFF.

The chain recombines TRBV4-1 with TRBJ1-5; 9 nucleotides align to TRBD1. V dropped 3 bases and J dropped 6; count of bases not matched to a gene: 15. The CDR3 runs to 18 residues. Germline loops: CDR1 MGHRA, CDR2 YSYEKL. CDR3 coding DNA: TGCGCCAGCAGCCAGCAACGAACGGGACAGGGTCACGTTCAGCCCCAGCATTTT. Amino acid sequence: CASSQQRTGQGHVQPQHF.

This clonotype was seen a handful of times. The CDR3 here is CASSLSSGGTYQETQYF. The CDR3 DNA reads as TGTGCCAGCAGCCTCAGTAGCGGGGGGACCTACCAAGAGACCCAGTACTTC. The chain has TRBV7-9 and TRBJ2-5; TRBD2 matches at 10 bases. V dropped 5 bases and J dropped 0; count of bases not matched to a gene: 9. Per the germline V gene, CDR1 is SEHNR and CDR2 is FQNEAQ (reference sequence). The CDR3 sequence is 17 residues long.

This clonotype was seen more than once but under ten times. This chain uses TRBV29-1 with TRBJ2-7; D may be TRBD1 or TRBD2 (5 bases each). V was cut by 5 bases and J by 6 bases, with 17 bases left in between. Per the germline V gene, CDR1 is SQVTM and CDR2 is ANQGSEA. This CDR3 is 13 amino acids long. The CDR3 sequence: CSVNRPGSGEQYF. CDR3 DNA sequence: TGCAGCGTTAACCGCCCAGGGAGTGGCGAGCAGTACTTC.

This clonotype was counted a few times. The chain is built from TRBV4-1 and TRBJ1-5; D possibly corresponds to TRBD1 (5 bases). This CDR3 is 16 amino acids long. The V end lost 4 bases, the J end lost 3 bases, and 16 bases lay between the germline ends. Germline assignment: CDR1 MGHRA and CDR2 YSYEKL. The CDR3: CASSLRWAGFNQPQHF. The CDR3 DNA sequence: TGCGCCAGCAGCCTAAGATGGGCAGGGTTCAATCAGCCCCAGCATTTT.

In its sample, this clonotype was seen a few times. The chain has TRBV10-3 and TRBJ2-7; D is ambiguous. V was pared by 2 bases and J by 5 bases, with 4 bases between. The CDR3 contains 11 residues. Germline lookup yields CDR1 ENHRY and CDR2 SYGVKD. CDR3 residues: CAISEGDEQYF. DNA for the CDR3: TGTGCCATCAGTGAGGGGGACGAGCAGTACTTC.

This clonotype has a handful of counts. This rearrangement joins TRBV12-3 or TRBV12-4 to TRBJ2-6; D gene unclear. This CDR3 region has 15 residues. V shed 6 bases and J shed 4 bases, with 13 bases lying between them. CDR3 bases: TGTGCCAGCAGGTGGGATACAGTAGGGGCCAACGTCCTGACTTTC. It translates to CASRWDTVGANVLTF.

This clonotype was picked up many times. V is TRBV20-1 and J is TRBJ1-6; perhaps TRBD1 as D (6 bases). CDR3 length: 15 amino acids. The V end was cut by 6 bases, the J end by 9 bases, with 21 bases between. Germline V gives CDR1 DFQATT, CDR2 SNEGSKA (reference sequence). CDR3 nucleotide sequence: TGCAGTGCCCCGACAAGGGCAGGGGAGGGTTCACCCCTCCACTTT. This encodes CSAPTRAGEGSPLHF.

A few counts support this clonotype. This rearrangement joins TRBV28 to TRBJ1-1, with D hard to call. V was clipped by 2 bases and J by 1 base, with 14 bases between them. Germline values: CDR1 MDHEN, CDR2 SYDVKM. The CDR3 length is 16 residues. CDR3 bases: TGTGCCAGCAGTTTACGGTCGGATGCCACGAACACTGAAGCTTTCTTT. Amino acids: CASSLRSDATNTEAFF.

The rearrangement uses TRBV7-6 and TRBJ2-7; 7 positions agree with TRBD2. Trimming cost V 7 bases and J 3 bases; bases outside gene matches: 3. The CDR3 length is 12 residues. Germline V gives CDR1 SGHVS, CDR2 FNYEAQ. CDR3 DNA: TGTGCCAGCATCGGGACTAACTACGAGCAGTACTTC. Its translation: CASIGTNYEQYF.

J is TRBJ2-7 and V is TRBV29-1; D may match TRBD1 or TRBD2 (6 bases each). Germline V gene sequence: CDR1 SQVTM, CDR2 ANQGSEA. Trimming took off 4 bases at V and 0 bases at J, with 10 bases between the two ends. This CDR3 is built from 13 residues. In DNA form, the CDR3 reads TGCAGCGTTGGGGGGGCCCCCTCCTACGAGCAGTACTTC. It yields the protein CSVGGAPSYEQYF.

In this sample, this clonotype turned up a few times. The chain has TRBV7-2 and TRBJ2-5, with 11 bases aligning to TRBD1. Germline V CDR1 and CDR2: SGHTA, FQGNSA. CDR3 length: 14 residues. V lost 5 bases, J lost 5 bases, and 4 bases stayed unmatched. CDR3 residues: CASSRDRGSETQYF. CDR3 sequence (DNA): TGTGCCAGCAGCCGGGACAGGGGGTCGGAGACCCAGTACTTC. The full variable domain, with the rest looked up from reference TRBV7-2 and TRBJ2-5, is GAGVSQSPSNKVTEKGKDVELRCDPISGHTALYWYRQSLGQGLEFLIYFQGNSAPDKSGLPSDRFSAERTGGSVSTLTIQRTQQEDSAVYLCASSRDRGSETQYFGPGTRLLVL.

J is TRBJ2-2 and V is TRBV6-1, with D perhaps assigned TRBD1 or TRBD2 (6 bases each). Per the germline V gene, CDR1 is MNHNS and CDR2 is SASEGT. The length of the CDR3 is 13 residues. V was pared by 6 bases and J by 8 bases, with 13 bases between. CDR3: CASRSGGKGELFF. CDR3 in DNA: TGTGCCAGCAGATCCGGGGGCAAGGGGGAGCTGTTTTTT.

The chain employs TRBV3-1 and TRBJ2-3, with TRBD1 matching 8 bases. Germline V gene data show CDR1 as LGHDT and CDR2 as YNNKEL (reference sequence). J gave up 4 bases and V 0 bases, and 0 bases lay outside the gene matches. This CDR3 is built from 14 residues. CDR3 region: CASSQDRGPDTQYF. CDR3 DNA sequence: TGTGCCAGCAGCCAAGACAGGGGGCCAGATACGCAGTATTTT.

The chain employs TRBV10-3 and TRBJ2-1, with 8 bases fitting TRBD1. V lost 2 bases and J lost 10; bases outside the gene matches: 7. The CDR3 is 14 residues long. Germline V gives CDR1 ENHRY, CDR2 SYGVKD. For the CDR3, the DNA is TGTGCCATCAGTGAGGTCACAGGGGGTTCAGAGCAGTTCTTC. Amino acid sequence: CAISEVTGGSEQFF.

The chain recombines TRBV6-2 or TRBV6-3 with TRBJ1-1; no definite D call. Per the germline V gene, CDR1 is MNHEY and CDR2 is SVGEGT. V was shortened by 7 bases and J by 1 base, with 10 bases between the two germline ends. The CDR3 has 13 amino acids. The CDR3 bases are TGTGCCAGCACCCTGGACGGGAACACTGAAGCTTTCTTT. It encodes CASTLDGNTEAFF.

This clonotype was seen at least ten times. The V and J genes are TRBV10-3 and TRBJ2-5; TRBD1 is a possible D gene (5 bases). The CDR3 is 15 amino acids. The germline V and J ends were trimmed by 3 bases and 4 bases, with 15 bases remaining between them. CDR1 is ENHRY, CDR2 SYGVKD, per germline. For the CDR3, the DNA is TGTGCCATCAGTGATGCTCTTCAGGGCAGAGAGACCCAGTACTTC. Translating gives CAISDALQGRETQYF.

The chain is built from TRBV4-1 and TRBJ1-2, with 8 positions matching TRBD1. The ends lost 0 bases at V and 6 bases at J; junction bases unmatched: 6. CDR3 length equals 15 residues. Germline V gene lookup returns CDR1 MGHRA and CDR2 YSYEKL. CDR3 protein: CASSQDQGAMDGYTF. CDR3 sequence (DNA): TGCGCCAGCAGCCAAGACCAGGGGGCTATGGATGGCTACACCTTC.

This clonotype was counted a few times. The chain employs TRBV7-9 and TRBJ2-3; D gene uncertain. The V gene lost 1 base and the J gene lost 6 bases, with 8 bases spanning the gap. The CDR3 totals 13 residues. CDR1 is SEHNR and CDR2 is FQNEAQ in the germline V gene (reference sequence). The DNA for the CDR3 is TGTGCCAGCAGCTTAGATCAGGTGGATACGCAGTATTTT. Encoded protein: CASSLDQVDTQYF.

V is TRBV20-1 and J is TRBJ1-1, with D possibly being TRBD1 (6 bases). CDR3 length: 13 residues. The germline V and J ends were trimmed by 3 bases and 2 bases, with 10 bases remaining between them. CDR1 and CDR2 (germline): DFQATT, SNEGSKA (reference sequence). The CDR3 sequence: CSASTGKNTEAFF. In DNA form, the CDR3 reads TGCAGTGCTAGCACAGGGAAAAACACTGAAGCTTTCTTT.

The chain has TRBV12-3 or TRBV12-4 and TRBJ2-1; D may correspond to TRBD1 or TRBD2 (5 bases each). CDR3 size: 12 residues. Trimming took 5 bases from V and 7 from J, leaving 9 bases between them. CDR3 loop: CASSGGINEQFF. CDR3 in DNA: TGTGCCAGCAGTGGGGGTATTAATGAGCAGTTCTTC.

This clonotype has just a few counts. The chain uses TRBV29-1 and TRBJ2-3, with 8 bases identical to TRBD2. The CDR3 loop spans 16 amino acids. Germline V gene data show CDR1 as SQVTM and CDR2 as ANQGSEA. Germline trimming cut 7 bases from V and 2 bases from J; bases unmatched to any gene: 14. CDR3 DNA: TGCAGCGGGGTCGGGATGGCGGGGGGACCCACAGATACGCAGTATTTT. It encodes CSGVGMAGGPTDTQYF.

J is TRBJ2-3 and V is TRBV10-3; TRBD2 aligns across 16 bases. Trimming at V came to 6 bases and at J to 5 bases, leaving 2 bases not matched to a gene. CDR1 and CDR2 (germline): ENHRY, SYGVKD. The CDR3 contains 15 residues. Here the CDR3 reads CAIRGTSGGGDTQYF. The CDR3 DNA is TGTGCCATCAGAGGGACTAGCGGGGGGGGAGATACGCAGTATTTT.

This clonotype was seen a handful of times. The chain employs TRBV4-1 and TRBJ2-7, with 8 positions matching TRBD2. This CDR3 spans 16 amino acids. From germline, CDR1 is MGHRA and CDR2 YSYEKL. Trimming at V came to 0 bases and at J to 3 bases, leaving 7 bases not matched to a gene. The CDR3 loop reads CASSQEMAGGVYEQYF. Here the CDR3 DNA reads TGCGCCAGCAGCCAAGAGATGGCGGGGGGAGTCTACGAGCAGTACTTC.

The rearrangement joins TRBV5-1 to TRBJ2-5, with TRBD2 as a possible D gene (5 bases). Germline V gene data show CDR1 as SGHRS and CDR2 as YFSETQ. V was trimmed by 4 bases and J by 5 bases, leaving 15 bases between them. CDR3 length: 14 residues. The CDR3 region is CASSPRLSGETQYF. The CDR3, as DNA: TGCGCCAGCAGCCCCCGACTATCGGGGGAGACCCAGTACTTC.